This T cell receptor beta chain stems from a study of T cells after yellow fever vaccination (dated by TCRdb to about 2019). Background on the whole study: The SMART-Seq v4 Ultra Low Input RNA kit was used to prepare libraries from fractions with low cell numbers. Bulk TCR alpha and beta repertoires were sequenced longitudinally to track T-cell clones before and after primary and booster YFV17D yellow fever vaccination. Two healthy male donors, one aged 18 to 30 and one aged 30 to 40 years, made up the cohort. Blood was collected at multiple timepoints before and after primary and secondary immunization, and bulk PBMC replicates and cell subsets were isolated.

What the treatment or condition label conveys for this sample: live attenuated yellow fever vaccine strain. At each blood-draw timepoint, two biological replicates of bulk PBMCs were obtained. PBMCs were isolated from peripheral blood using a standard Ficoll-Paque protocol. RNA was extracted with TriZol from bulk PBMCs, CD4 and CD8 fractions, and dextramer-positive and dextramer-negative fractions. TCR cDNA was made using 5'RACE template switching, a step that added a universal primer site and unique molecular identifiers. Priming for cDNA synthesis came from both the TCR alpha and TCR beta constant segments. Library amplification involved two PCR steps, and the second step added sample barcodes and sequencing adapters. Sequencing of libraries was performed on Illumina HiSeq 2500 (2x100 bp) or NovaSeq (2x150 bp). The published analysis was carried out like this. Reads were demultiplexed and collapsed into UMI consensus sequences with MIGEC, and V(D)J alignment was performed with MiXCR. Clonotypes responding to the vaccine were identified with edgeR on replicate PBMC samples, with the criteria of FDR below 0.01 and a log2 fold change above 5 up to day 15. Bulk clonotypes were assigned CD4 or CD8 identity according to which sequenced CD4 or CD8 repertoire held them at higher abundance. Using fastp at Q25 and MiXCR, TCRdb reprocessed the public reads and kept productive beta chains. Each entry merges the rows of one CDR3 protein and shows their most common DNA and genes. These V and J calls rely on TCRdb rather than the paper's analysis. This sample has 500,000 to 700,000 distinct CDR3 sequences in its table, and 15% to 20% of those were observed once. More than 13% of the sample comes from the top ten.

The paper's findings and limits, for the study overall: Because the study included only a couple of donors, the extent to which the findings can be generalized is limited. Because abundant contaminating clonotypes from the bulk population could be contained in FACS-sorted repertoires, computational filtering was required. A small share of clonotypes occurred in both CD4 and CD8 compartments, likely arising from convergent recombination. Most clones expanded after primary vaccination (approximately 97% of CD4 and 80% to 90% of CD8) were re-detected after the booster, suggesting that broad memory maintenance occurred. Compared with the primary T-cell response, the secondary T-cell response was weaker but faster, peaking on day 5 rather than day 15.

V is shortened by 3 bases, J by 4 bases, and the region joining them spans 13 bases. The cysteine opens and the phenylalanine closes a CDR3 of 16 amino acids. CDR3 DNA is the only sequence kept; it has 48 bases, read in frame from the first base. This clonotype was seen a handful of times. The antigen this receptor binds is unknown. It has no much larger one-base neighbor in the sample; base qualities were not kept. This specimen consisted of PBMCs, obtained 15 days after the yellow fever booster vaccination. The sequence came from a man aged 25 to 45 who received the YFV17D yellow fever vaccine. The chain couples TRBV12-3 or TRBV12-4 to TRBJ2-6; the D gene is perhaps TRBD2, from 6 matching bases. CDR3 protein: CASSFNRGSGANVLTF. The DNA is TGTGCCAGCAGTTTCAATCGGGGGTCAGGGGCCAACGTCCTGACTTTC.